The 20 T cell receptor beta chains in this list originate from one sample, sequenced in a study of graft-versus-host responses after intestinal transplantation. Libraries were prepared by immunoSEQ multiplex PCR; TCRdb keeps only in-frame clonotypes and omits some of them. The table lists fewer than 25,000 clones, 35% to 50% of them singletons. This sample comprised alloreactive CD4+ T cells from a mixed lymphocyte reaction culture, obtained before intestinal transplant. Subset described: CFSE-low proliferating T cells sorted from roughly 6-day pre-transplant mixed lymphocyte reaction (GvH or HvG direction). The receptors stem from a human patient who received an intestinal transplant.

This clone has only a few counts. The V call is TRBV9, the J call TRBJ2-5, with D maybe TRBD1 (6 bases). Trimming took off 3 bases at V and 5 bases at J, with 17 bases between the two ends. The germline V gene encodes CDR1 SGDLS and CDR2 YYNGEE. This CDR3 contains 15 residues. The CDR3 is CASSAGYTGWETQYF. The CDR3 DNA follows: TGTGCCAGCAGCGCCGGCTACACAGGGTGGGAGACCCAGTACTTC.

This clone is medium-sized in the sample. V and J are TRBV19 and TRBJ1-2, with TRBD1 matching over 7 bases. In germline, CDR1 is LNHDA, CDR2 SQIVND (reference sequence). CDR3 length: 15 residues. Trimming removed 3 bases from V and 0 bases from J; junction bases left unmatched: 4. For the CDR3, the DNA is TGTGCCAGTAGTATGATCGGACAGGCTAACTATGGCTACACCTTC. Translating it yields CASSMIGQANYGYTF.

As concerns this clone: This clone may be a read error of a much larger clone one base away. Other nucleotide sequences from this sample produce the same CDR3. This sequence joins TRBV10-1 and TRBJ2-7; 8 nucleotides align to TRBD1. V lost 3 bases and J lost 7; bases outside the gene matches: 5. The CDR3 is made up of 13 amino acids. Germline CDR1 and CDR2: WNHNN and SYGVQD (reference sequence). The CDR3 region has the DNA TGCGCCAGCAGTGATAGGACAGGGAAGGAGCAGTACTTC. Protein sequence: CASSDRTGKEQYF.

The V and J genes are TRBV27 and TRBJ2-7; TRBD2 agrees at 7 bases. Germline CDR1 is MNHEY and CDR2 is SMNVEV (reference sequence). The CDR3 covers 13 residues. Germline trimming cut 6 bases from V and 6 bases from J; bases unmatched to any gene: 8. The CDR3 loop reads CASSPLVAGEQYF. CDR3 bases: TGTGCCAGCAGCCCCTTAGTAGCGGGCGAGCAGTACTTC.

This clone was seen more than once but under ten times. This chain joins TRBV7-6 and TRBJ1-1; possibly TRBD1 for D (5 bases). Between the trimmed V and J ends, which lost 3 bases and 5 bases, there was a span of 10 bases. CDR1 and CDR2 (germline): SGHVS, FNYEAQ. CDR3 size: 13 residues. The chain's CDR3 is CASSFLGGTEAFF. CDR3 nucleotide sequence: TGTGCCAGCAGCTTCCTGGGGGGGACTGAAGCTTTCTTT.

This clone was detected only a few times. This sequence joins TRBV5-4 and TRBJ2-5, with 7 bases lining up with TRBD2. J lost 3 bases, V lost 4 bases, and 6 bases had no gene match. The germline V gene encodes CDR1 SGHNT and CDR2 YYREEE (reference sequence). This CDR3 spans 14 amino acids. CDR3 region: CASSRTSREETQYF. CDR3 nucleotides: TGTGCCAGCAGCCGGACTAGTCGAGAAGAGACCCAGTACTTC.

J is TRBJ2-1 and V is TRBV4-2; TRBD2 aligns across 7 bases. Germline values: CDR1 LGHNA, CDR2 YNFKEQ. CDR3 length equals 17 residues. Trimming cost V 5 bases and J 7 bases; bases outside gene matches: 17. CDR3: CASSLFVGGGKPNEQFF. DNA of the CDR3: TGTGCCAGCAGCTTATTCGTGGGGGGAGGGAAGCCGAATGAGCAGTTCTTC.

As regards this clone: Other DNA sequences in this specimen translate into the identical CDR3. The chain uses TRBV4-3 and TRBJ1-2; D is undetermined. Germline CDR1 LGHNA, CDR2 YSLEER. The CDR3 is 15 residues long. V lost 1 base, J lost 2 bases, and 11 bases lay in between. CDR3 in DNA: TGCGCCAGCAGCCAAGTTGTCACCCTAAACTATGGCTACACCTTC. This encodes CASSQVVTLNYGYTF.

This clone showed up just a few times. The chain joins TRBV19 to TRBJ2-2; TRBD1 matches at 7 bases. This CDR3 is built from 15 residues. The V gene end was trimmed by 3 bases and the J gene end by 3 bases; junction bases not matched to a gene: 4. CDR1 is LNHDA, CDR2 SQIVND, per germline (reference sequence). CDR3 in DNA: TGTGCCAGTAGTATTGGGACAGCCTACACCGGGGAGCTGTTTTTT. This sequence encodes CASSIGTAYTGELFF.

The chain uses TRBV19 and TRBJ1-3, with 7 nucleotides matching TRBD1. This CDR3 spans 16 amino acids. J lost 4 bases, V lost 2 bases, and 8 bases had no gene match. The germline gives CDR1 LNHDA, CDR2 SQIVND (reference sequence). The CDR3: CASSIIFLGQGNTIYF. CDR3 in DNA: TGTGCCAGTAGTATAATTTTCTTGGGACAGGGAAACACCATATATTTT.

This sequence joins TRBV7-9 and TRBJ2-5; no reliable D call. The CDR3 contains 15 residues. V dropped 1 base and J dropped 2 bases, with 11 bases sitting between them. Germline V gene data show CDR1 as SEHNR and CDR2 as FQNEAQ (reference sequence). The CDR3 bases are TGTGCCAGCAGCTTAGGTGAATACAGACAAGAGACCCAGTACTTC. This sequence encodes CASSLGEYRQETQYF. The full variable domain, rest sourced from reference TRBV7-9 and TRBJ2-5, is DTGVSQNPRHKITKRGQNVTFRCDPISEHNRLYWYRQTLGQGPEFLTYFQNEAQLEKSRLLSDRFSAERPKGSFSTLEIQRTEQGDSAMYLCASSLGEYRQETQYFGPGTRLLVL.

This clone was seen just once. The chain is built from TRBV13 and TRBJ1-6; 8 bases agree with TRBD1. Germline CDR1 is PRHDT and CDR2 is FYEKMQ (reference sequence). This CDR3 contains 15 residues. Losses at the gene ends were 3 bases for V and 9 bases for J; bases not matched to a gene: 7. CDR3 sequence (DNA): TGTGCCAGCAGCTTCCGGACAGGGTTAGGTTCACCCCTCCACTTT. Amino acids: CASSFRTGLGSPLHF.

V and J are TRBV11-2 and TRBJ2-2; 9 bases map to TRBD1. This CDR3 comprises 15 residues. The V segment lost 6 bases and the J segment 5 bases; nucleotides outside the gene matches: 7. The germline V gene has CDR1 SGHAT and CDR2 FQNNGV. In DNA form, the CDR3 reads TGTGCCAGCAGTAGGTGGACAGGGGTGACCGGGGAGCTGTTTTTT. This codes for CASSRWTGVTGELFF.

There are a few counts of this clone. The chain combines TRBV9 with TRBJ2-1, with D maybe TRBD2 (5 bases). V was clipped by 0 bases and J by 4 bases, with 11 bases between them. The CDR3 has 15 amino acids. Per germline, CDR1 SGDLS and CDR2 YYNGEE. Written as DNA, the CDR3 is TGTGCCAGCAGCGTAGCTCTAGCAGGTTACAATGAGCAGTTCTTC. This gives the protein CASSVALAGYNEQFF.

The chain couples TRBV19 to TRBJ2-6; D may be TRBD1 (6 bases). Germline CDR1 is LNHDA and CDR2 is SQIVND (reference sequence). The CDR3 spans 18 residues. Trimming pared 4 bases from V and 0 bases from J, leaving 16 bases between. CDR3 in DNA: TGTGCCAGTAGTAAGTCCCCGCAGGGGAGCTCTGGGGCCAACGTCCTGACTTTC. Translating it yields CASSKSPQGSSGANVLTF.

In this sample, this clone turned up once. The chain employs TRBV29-1 and TRBJ1-2; D is undetermined. Trimming stripped 7 bases from V and 4 bases from J, with 13 bases between. Germline V gene lookup returns CDR1 SQVTM and CDR2 ANQGSEA. The CDR3 is 12 amino acids. This CDR3 is CSASDLGYGYTF. The CDR3 DNA is TGCAGCGCCTCGGATCTAGGCTATGGCTACACCTTC. Looking up the rest from reference TRBV29-1 and TRBJ1-2 gives the full variable domain: SAVISQKPSRDICQRGTSLTIQCQVDSQVTMMFWYRQQPGQSLTLIATANQGSEATYESGFVIDKFPISRPNLTFSTLTVSNMSPEDSSIYLCSASDLGYGYTFGSGTRLTVV.

The chain uses TRBV6-1 and TRBJ2-1, with D tentatively TRBD1 (6 bases). The CDR3 consists of 15 residues. V dropped 6 bases and J dropped 0 bases, with 12 bases sitting between them. Looked up from germline, CDR1 is MNHNS and CDR2 is SASEGT. CDR3 coding DNA: TGTGCCAGCAGCAGGACAGTTCGCTCCTACAATGAGCAGTTCTTC. Its translation: CASSRTVRSYNEQFF.

V gene TRBV13 combines with J gene TRBJ2-3; TRBD2 matches 7 bases. Germline CDR1 PRHDT, CDR2 FYEKMQ (reference sequence). The ends lost 5 bases at V and 5 bases at J; junction bases unmatched: 19. The CDR3 length is 18 residues. CDR3 bases: TGTGCCAGCAGCCGTTACACCTTTATTAGCGGGTTGGGAGATACGCAGTATTTT. It codes for CASSRYTFISGLGDTQYF.

CDR3 sequence reads: CASSLASGPSYEQYF. Here the CDR3 DNA reads TGTGCCAGCAGCTTAGCTAGCGGGCCTTCCTACGAGCAGTACTTC. The chain carries TRBV7-7 and TRBJ2-7; 7 bases fit TRBD2. The trim removed 0 bases at V and 1 base at J, leaving 3 bases unmatched. Germline values: CDR1 SSHAT, CDR2 FNYEAQ (reference sequence). CDR3 length equals 15 residues.

This clone was detected once. V usage is TRBV5-1 and J usage is TRBJ1-2, with D hard to call. Trimming removed 0 bases from V and 6 bases from J, with 15 bases in between. This CDR3 contains 15 residues. In germline, CDR1 is SGHRS, CDR2 YFSETQ. Written as DNA, the CDR3 is TGCGCCAGCAGCTTGGTTGAGGGCAAGAGGGATGGCTACACCTTC. Translating gives CASSLVEGKRDGYTF.